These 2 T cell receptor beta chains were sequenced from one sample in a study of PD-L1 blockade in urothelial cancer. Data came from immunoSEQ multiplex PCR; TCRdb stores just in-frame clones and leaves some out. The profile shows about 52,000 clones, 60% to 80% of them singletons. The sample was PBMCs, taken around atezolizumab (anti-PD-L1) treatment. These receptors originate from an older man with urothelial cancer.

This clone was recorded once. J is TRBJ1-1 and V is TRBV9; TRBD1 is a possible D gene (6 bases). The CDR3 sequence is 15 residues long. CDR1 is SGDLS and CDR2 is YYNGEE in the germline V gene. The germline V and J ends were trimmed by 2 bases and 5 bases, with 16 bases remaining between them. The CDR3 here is CASSVGGAGRTEAFF. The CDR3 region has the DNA TGTGCCAGCAGCGTTGGGGGGGCGGGGAGGACTGAAGCTTTCTTT.

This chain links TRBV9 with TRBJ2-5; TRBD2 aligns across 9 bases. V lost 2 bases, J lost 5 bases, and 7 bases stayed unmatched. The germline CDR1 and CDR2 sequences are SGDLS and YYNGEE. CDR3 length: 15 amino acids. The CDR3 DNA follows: TGTGCCAGCAGCGTGGGACTAGCAGGGGCTGAGACCCAGTACTTC. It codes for CASSVGLAGAETQYF.